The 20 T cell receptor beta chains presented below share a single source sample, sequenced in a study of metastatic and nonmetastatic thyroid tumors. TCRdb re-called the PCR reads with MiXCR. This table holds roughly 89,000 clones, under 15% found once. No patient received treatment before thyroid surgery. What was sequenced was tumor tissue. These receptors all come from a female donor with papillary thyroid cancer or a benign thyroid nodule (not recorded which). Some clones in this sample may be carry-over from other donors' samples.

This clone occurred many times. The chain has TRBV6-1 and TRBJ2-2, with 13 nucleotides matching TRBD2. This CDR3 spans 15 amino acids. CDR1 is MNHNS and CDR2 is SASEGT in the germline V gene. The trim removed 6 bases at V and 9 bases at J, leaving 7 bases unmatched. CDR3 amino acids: CASRGLAGTNRELFF. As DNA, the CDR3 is TGTGCCAGCAGGGGACTAGCGGGAACGAATAGGGAGCTGTTTTTT.

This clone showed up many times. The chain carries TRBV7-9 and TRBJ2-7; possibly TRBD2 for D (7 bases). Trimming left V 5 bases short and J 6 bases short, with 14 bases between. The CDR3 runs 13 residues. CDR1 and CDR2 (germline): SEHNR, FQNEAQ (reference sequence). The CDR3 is CASSPWGGAEQYF. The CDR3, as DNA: TGTGCCAGCAGCCCATGGGGGGGGGCCGAGCAGTACTTC.

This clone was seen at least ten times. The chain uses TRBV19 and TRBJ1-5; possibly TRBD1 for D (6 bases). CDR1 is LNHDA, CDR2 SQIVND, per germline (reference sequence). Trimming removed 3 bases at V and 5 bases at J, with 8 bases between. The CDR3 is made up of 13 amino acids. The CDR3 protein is CASSIQGHQPQHF. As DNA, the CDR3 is TGTGCCAGTAGTATCCAGGGGCATCAGCCCCAGCATTTT.

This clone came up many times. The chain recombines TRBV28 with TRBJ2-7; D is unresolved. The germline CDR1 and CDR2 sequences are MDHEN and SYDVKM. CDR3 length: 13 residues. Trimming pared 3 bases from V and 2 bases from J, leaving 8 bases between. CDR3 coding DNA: TGTGCCAGCAGTTTGAACCCTACCTACGAGCAGTACTTC. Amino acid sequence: CASSLNPTYEQYF.

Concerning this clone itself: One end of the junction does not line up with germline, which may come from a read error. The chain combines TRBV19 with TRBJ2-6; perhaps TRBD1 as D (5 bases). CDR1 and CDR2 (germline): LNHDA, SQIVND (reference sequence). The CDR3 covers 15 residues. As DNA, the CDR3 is TGTGCCAGTAAACCGCGGAGCTCTGGGGCCAACCTCCTGACTTTC. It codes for CASKPRSSGANLLTF.

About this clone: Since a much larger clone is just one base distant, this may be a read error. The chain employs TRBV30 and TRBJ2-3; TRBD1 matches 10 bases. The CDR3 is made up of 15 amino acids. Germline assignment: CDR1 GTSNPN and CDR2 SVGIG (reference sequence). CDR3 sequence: CAWSVGQGYTDKQYF. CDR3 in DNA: TGTGCCTGGAGTGTGGGACAGGGGTACACAGATAAGCAGTATTTT.

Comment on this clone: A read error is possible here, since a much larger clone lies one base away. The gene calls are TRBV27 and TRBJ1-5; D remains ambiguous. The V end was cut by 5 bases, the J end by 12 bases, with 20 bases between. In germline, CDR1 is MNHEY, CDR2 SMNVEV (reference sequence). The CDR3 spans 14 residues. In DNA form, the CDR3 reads TGTGCCAGCAGTAGAGGAGCCCCTCCCGGGTACCAGCATTTT. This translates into CASSRGAPPGYQHF.

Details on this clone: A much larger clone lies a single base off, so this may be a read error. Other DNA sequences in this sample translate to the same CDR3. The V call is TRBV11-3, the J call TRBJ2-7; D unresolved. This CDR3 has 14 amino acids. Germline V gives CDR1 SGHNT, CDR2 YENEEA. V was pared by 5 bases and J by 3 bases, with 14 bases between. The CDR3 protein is CASSPLGPSYEQYF. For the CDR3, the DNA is TGTGCCAGCAGCCCGCTCGGTCCAAGCTACGAGCAGTACTTC.

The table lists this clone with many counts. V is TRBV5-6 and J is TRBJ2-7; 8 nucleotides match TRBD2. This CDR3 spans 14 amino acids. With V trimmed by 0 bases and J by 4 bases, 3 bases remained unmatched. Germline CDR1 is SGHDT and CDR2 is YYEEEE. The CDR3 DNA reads TGTGCCAGCAGCTTGGTTAGCGGGACTTACGAGCAGTACTTC. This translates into CASSLVSGTYEQYF.

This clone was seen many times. CDR3 loop: CASSLSTSGRETESCDIQYF. The CDR3 DNA follows: TGTGCCAGCAGTTTATCGACTAGCGGGAGGGAGACGGAGAGCTGTGACATTCAGTACTTC. J is TRBJ2-4 and V is TRBV28, with TRBD2 matching 14 bases. V lost 1 base to trimming and J lost 8 bases; unmatched junction nucleotides: 16. Per the germline V gene, CDR1 is MDHEN and CDR2 is SYDVKM. The CDR3 runs to 20 residues.

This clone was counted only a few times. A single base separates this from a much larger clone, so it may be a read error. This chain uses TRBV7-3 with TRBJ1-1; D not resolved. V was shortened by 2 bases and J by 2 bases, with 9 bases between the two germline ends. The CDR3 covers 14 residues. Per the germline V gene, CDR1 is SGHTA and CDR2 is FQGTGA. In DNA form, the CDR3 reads TGTGCCAGCAGCTTAGGGTGCGGCAACACTGAAGCTTTCTTT. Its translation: CASSLGCGNTEAFF.

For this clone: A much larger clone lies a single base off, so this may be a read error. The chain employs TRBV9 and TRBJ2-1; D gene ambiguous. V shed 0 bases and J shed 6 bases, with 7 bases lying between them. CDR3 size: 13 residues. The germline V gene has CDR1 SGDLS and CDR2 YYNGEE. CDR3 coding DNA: TGTGCCAGCAGCGTAGCTAGGTTCAATGAGCAGTTCTTC. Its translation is CASSVARFNEQFF.

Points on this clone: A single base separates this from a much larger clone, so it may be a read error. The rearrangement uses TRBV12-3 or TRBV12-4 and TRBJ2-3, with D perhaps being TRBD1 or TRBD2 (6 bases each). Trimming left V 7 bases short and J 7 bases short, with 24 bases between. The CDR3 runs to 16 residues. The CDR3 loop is CASTLLDGGGPYTQYF. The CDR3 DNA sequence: TGTGCCAGCACCCTCTTGGACGGAGGGGGTCCATATACGCAGTATTTT.

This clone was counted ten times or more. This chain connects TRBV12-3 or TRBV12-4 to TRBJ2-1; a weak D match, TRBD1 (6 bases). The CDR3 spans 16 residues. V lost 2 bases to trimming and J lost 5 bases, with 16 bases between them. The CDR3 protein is CASSLRTAAQHNEQFF. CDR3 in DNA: TGTGCCAGCAGTTTAAGGACAGCGGCGCAACACAATGAGCAGTTCTTC.

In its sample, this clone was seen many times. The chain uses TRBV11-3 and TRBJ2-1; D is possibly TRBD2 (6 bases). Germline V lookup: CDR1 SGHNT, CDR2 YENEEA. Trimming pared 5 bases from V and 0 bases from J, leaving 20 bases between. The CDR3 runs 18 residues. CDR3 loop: CASSLGLGPTSSYNEQFF. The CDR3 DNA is TGTGCCAGCAGCCTGGGACTTGGTCCTACTAGCTCCTACAATGAGCAGTTCTTC.

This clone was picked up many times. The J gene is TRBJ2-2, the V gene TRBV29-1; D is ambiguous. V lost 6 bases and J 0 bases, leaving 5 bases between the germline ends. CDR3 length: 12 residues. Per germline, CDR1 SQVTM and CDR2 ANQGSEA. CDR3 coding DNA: TGCAGCGTAGGCCCGAACACCGGGGAGCTGTTTTTT. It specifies CSVGPNTGELFF.

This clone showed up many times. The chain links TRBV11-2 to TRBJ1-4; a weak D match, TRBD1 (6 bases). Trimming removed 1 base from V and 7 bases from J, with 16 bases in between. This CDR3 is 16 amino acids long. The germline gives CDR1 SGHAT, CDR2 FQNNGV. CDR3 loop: CASSLGVMGGGEKLFF. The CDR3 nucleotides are TGTGCCAGCAGCTTAGGCGTGATGGGGGGCGGTGAAAAACTGTTTTTT.

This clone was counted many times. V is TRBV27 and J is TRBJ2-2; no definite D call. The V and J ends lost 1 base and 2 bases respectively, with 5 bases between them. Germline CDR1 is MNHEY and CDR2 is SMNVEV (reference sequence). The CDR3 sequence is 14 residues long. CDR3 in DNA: TGTGCCAGCAGTTTATTTCTAAACACCGGGGAGCTGTTTTTT. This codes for CASSLFLNTGELFF.

Here the CDR3 DNA reads TGTGCCAGCAGACCCTTATTAGGGACGGCCAAAAACATTCAGTACTTC. Its protein is CASRPLLGTAKNIQYF. The chain has TRBV28 and TRBJ2-4; D possibly matches TRBD1 or TRBD2 (5 bases each). Germline assignment: CDR1 MDHEN and CDR2 SYDVKM. Trimming took off 6 bases at V and 1 base at J, with 16 bases between the two ends. The CDR3 runs 16 residues.

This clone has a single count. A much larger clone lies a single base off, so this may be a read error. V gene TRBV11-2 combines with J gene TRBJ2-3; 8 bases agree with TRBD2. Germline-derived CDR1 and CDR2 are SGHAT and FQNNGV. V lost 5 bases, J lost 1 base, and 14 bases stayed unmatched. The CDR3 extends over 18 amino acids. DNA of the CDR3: TGTGCCAGCAGCACGGGGACTAGAGGGAGTTTCCGCACAGATACGCAGTATTTT. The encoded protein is CASSTGTRGSFRTDTQYF.